The rows below give T cell receptor beta chains drawn from one sample of a study of OX40 agonist ivuxolimab in advanced cancers. The repertoire was sequenced with immunoSEQ multiplex PCR; TCRdb's copy has only in-frame clones and lacks some. The repertoire holds approximately 86,000 clones, with approximately 91% as singletons. Sequences were derived from CD4+ or CD8+ T cells sorted from blood, sampled in a trial of the OX40 agonist ivuxolimab. Source of these receptors: an adult with an advanced solid tumor such as melanoma, head and neck, liver or kidney cancer. Both conserved end residues are part of each CDR3. Fields, in order: V gene, D gene, J gene, clone size, CDR3 DNA, CDR3 protein. D genes are given only for firm matches. Where a row states a size, it is once, few, many or the class of an expanded clone; other rows omit it.

TRBV28,-,TRBJ2-4,-,TGTGCCAGCAGTACCCGACGGAACATTCAGTACTTC,CASSTRRNIQYF
TRBV28,TRBD1,TRBJ1-5,once,TGTGCCAGCTGGGGCGGGACAGCGTTTTATAGCAATCAGCCCCAGCATTTT,CASWGGTAFYSNQPQHF
TRBV7-2,-,TRBJ1-1,-,TGTGCCAGCAGCTTAGATTTGAACACTGAAGCTTTCTTT,CASSLDLNTEAFF
TRBV19,TRBD2,TRBJ2-7,-,TGTGCCAGTAGTCCCCGGGTGAGCGGGAGTTACGAGCAGTACTTC,CASSPRVSGSYEQYF
TRBV4-3,TRBD1,TRBJ1-6,-,TGCGCCAGCAGCCAAGAATGGACAGGGGTTTCACCCCTCCACTTT,CASSQEWTGVSPLHF
TRBV28,-,TRBJ2-7,-,TGTGCCAGCAGTTTACAAGCTTACGAGCAGTACTTC,CASSLQAYEQYF
TRBV6-1,TRBD2,TRBJ2-1,once,TGTGCCAGCAGTGAATGGGCACTTTTCAAGCCCACGCAGCCTAGCGGCGGCTCCTACAATGAGCAGTTCTTC,CASSEWALFKPTQPSGGSYNEQFF
TRBV4-1,TRBD2,TRBJ2-3,-,TGCGCCAGCAGCCGGCCGGGGGGGGCCGTACGCACAGATACGCAGTATTTT,CASSRPGGAVRTDTQYF
TRBV23-1,-,TRBJ2-7,few,TGCGCCAGCAGTCAATCGTTCCCGTCTAGCGAACCGTACGAGCAGTACTTC,CASSQSFPSSEPYEQYF
TRBV28,TRBD2,TRBJ2-1,-,TGTGCCAGCAGTTTACGGGCGGCGGGAGGTTACAATGAGCAGTTCTTC,CASSLRAAGGYNEQFF
TRBV6-4,TRBD1,TRBJ2-1,-,TGTGCCAGCAGTCGGGGGACAGGAACCTACAATGAGCAGTTCTTC,CASSRGTGTYNEQFF
TRBV6-1,TRBD2,TRBJ2-3,once,TGTGCCAGCAGGACACTAGCGACCACAGATACGCAGTATTTT,CASRTLATTDTQYF
TRBV18,-,TRBJ2-3,-,TGTGCCAGCTCACCTCGCGCGGGGACAGATACGCAGTATTTT,CASSPRAGTDTQYF
TRBV6-4,TRBD2,TRBJ2-7,-,TGTGCCAGCAGTGTGTCAGCTAGCGGGAACTACGAGCAGTACTTC,CASSVSASGNYEQYF
TRBV2,-,TRBJ2-6,-,TGTGCCAGCAGTGAAAAGGTCCAGGCTTATGGGGCCAACGTCCTGACTTTC,CASSEKVQAYGANVLTF
TRBV5-1,-,TRBJ2-7,-,TGCGCCAGCAGCTTGAGTAGCGGATCCTACGAGCAGTACTTC,CASSLSSGSYEQYF
TRBV2,-,TRBJ1-3,-,TGTGCCAGCAGTGAAAAGGGCCTCTCTGGAAACACCATATATTTT,CASSEKGLSGNTIYF
TRBV7-9,-,TRBJ2-5,-,TGTGCCAGCAGATCCGCCGGACCCCGCTCGGACCAGTACTTC,CASRSAGPRSDQYF
TRBV18,TRBD1,TRBJ2-5,-,TGTGCCAGCTCACCGACGAGACAGGGGGGGGAGACCCAGTACTTC,CASSPTRQGGETQYF
TRBV5-4,TRBD1,TRBJ2-5,few,TGTGCCAGCAGCTTGGCGATGTCTAGGGACAGACAAGAGACCCAGTACTTC,CASSLAMSRDRQETQYF
TRBV28,TRBD1,TRBJ2-2,-,TGTGCCAGCAGTCGGACAGGGGTTCGAACCGGGGAGCTGTTTTTT,CASSRTGVRTGELFF
TRBV5-1,-,TRBJ2-3,once,TGCGCCAGCAGCTTGGGGGCAGATACGCAGTATTTT,CASSLGADTQYF
TRBV11-2,TRBD1,TRBJ2-2,-,TGTGCCAGCAGCTTATCAGGGGGTCACACCGGAGAGCTGTTTTTT,CASSLSGGHTGELFF
TRBV18,TRBD1,TRBJ1-4,once,TGTGCCAGCTCACAACACCGGGACAGGGGCGAAAAACTGTTTTTT,CASSQHRDRGEKLFF
TRBV7-9,-,TRBJ1-1,-,TGTGCCAGCAGCTTAGTGGGGAGGGAACATGAAGCTTTCTTT,CASSLVGREHEAFF
TRBV6-5,TRBD1,TRBJ2-7,few,TGTGCCAGCAGCGACAGGGGGCCGTACGAGCAGTACTTC,CASSDRGPYEQYF
TRBV19,-,TRBJ1-4,once,TGTGCCAGTAGTATGGGGACGTCCGGAGAAAAACTGTTTTTT,CASSMGTSGEKLFF
TRBV18,-,TRBJ1-1,-,TGTGCCAGCTCACAAACAACACAGGGGAACACTGAAGCTTTCTTT,CASSQTTQGNTEAFF
TRBV28,TRBD1,TRBJ1-2,-,TGTGCCAGCAGTTTTATTACAGGGGGCCCTTCCAACTATGGCTACACCTTC,CASSFITGGPSNYGYTF
TRBV6-1,TRBD1,TRBJ2-7,-,TGTGCCAGCAGGCCGGGACAGGGGGCGCGGTACTTC,CASRPGQGARYF
TRBV7-9,TRBD2,TRBJ2-5,-,TGTGCCAGCCAGGGAGGGAGAATGGAGACCCAGTACTTC,CASQGGRMETQYF
TRBV7-9,-,TRBJ2-1,-,TGTGCCAGCAGCTTAAGACGGGGGGCTAGCGGTGACAATGAGCAGTTCTTC,CASSLRRGASGDNEQFF
TRBV4-3,-,TRBJ2-3,-,TGCGCCAGCAGCCAACAGGGAGATACGCAGTATTTT,CASSQQGDTQYF
TRBV7-2,-,TRBJ2-7,-,TGTGCCAGCAGCTTAGCCATGATAGACAGGATGGGGTCCACACTACTCTACGAGCAGTACTTC,CASSLAMIDRMGSTLLYEQYF
TRBV25-1,-,TRBJ2-1,-,TGTGCCAGCAGTGATTGGGGGGCCATCACGAACAATGAGCAGTTCTTC,CASSDWGAITNNEQFF
TRBV19,-,TRBJ1-1,once,TGTGCCAGTAGTCCGTTGGCAGGTGAAGCTTTCTTT,CASSPLAGEAFF
TRBV30,-,TRBJ1-1,-,TGTGCCTGGAGTGAAAAAAACAGGGTGTACACTGAAGCTTTCTTT,CAWSEKNRVYTEAFF